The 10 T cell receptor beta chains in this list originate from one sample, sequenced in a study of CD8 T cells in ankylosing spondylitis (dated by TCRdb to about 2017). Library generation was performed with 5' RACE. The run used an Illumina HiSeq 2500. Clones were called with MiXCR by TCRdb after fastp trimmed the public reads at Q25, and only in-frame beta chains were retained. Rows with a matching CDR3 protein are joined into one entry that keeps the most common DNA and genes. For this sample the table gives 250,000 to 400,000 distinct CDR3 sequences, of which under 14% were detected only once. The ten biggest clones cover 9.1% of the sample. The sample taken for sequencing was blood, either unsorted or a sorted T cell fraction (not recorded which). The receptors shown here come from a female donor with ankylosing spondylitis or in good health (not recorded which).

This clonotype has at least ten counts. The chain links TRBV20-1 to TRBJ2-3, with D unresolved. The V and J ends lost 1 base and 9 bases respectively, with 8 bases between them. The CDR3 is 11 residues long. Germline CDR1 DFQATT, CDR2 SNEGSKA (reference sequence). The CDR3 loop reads CSARVIDTQYF. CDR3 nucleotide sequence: TGCAGTGCTAGAGTGATAGACACGCAGTATTTT.

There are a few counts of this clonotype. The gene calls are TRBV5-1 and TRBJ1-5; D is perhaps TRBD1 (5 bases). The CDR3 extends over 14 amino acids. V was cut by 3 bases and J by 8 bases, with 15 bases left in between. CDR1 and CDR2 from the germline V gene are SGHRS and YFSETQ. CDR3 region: CASSSQGGVEPQHF. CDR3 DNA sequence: TGCGCCAGCAGCTCTCAGGGCGGAGTGGAGCCCCAGCATTTT.

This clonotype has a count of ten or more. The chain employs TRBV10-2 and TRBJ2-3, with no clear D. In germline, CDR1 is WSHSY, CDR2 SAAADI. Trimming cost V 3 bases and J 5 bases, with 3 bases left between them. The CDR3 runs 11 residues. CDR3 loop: CASSEIDTQYF. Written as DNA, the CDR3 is TGCGCCAGCAGTGAAATAGATACGCAGTATTTT.

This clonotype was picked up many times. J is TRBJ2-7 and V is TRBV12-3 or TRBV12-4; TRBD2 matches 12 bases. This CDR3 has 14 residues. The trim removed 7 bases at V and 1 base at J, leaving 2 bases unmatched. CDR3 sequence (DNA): TGTGCCAGCACGCTAGCGGGAGGGTCCTACGAGCAGTACTTC. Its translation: CASTLAGGSYEQYF.

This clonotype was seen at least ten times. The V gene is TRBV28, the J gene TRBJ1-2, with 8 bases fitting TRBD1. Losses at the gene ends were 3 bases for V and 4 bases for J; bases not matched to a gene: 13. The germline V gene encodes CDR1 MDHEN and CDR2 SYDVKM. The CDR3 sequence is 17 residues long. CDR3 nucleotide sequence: TGTGCCAGCAGTTTCTTCGGACAGGGACTCTCGGGCTATGGCTACACCTTC. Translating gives CASSFFGQGLSGYGYTF.

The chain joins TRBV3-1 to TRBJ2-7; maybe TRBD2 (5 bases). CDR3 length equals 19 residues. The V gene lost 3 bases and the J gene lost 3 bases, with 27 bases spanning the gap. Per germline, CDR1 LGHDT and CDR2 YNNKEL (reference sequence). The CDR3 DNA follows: TGTGCCAGCAGCCAGGGCGCCGTAGCGTTTCCCAGCTCGCTCTACGAGCAGTACTTC. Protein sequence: CASSQGAVAFPSSLYEQYF.

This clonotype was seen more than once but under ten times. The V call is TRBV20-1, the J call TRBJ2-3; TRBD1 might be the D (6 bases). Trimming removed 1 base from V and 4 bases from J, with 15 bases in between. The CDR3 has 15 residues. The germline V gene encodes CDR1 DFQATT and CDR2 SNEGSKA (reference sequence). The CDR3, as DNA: TGCAGTGCTAGAGCGAGGACAGAACGGGCAGATACGCAGTATTTT. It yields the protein CSARARTERADTQYF.

The CDR3 DNA sequence: TGCAGTGCTGGCCCAGGGGGCTTCGGGGAGACCCAGTACTTC. Its translation: CSAGPGGFGETQYF. The chain joins TRBV20-1 to TRBJ2-5, with 8 bases that match TRBD1. This CDR3 contains 14 residues. The V gene's germline CDR1 is DFQATT and CDR2 SNEGSKA (reference sequence). V trimming: 5 bases; J trimming: 5 bases; junction bases outside the gene matches: 10.

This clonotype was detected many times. As DNA, the CDR3 is TGTGCCAGCAGCGGGGACAGACAAGAGACCCAGTACTTC. Encoded protein: CASSGDRQETQYF. J is TRBJ2-5 and V is TRBV5-4; 7 nucleotides match TRBD1. In germline, CDR1 is SGHNT, CDR2 YYREEE (reference sequence). Trimming removed 4 bases from V and 2 bases from J; junction bases left unmatched: 2. The CDR3 length is 13 residues.

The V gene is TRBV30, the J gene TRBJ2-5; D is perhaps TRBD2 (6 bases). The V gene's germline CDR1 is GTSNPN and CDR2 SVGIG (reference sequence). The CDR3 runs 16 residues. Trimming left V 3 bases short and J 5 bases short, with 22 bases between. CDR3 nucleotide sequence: TGTGCCTGGAGCCGTCTCATTGCGGAGGGCCGGGAGACCCAGTACTTC. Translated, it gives CAWSRLIAEGRETQYF.